A selection of T cell receptor beta chains follows, all from one sample in a study of blood T cell repertoires in COVID-19. TCRdb's copy holds only in-frame clones and misses some; the assay was immunoSEQ multiplex PCR. This sample has 30,000 to 40,000 clones, with about 90% found just once. What was sequenced was peripheral blood. The receptor source for this set is a man aged 45 to 65 with active or convalescent COVID-19. The CDR3 runs from the conserved cysteine through the conserved F or W. A D gene is named only where the DNA matches it firmly. Where a row states a size, it is once, few, many or the class of an expanded clone; other rows omit it.

v_call	d_call	j_call	clone_size	cdr3_aa	cdr3_nt
TRBV27	NA	TRBJ1-2	NA	CASSLAGHYGYTF	TGTGCCAGCAGTTTGGCGGGGCACTATGGCTACACCTTC
TRBV19	NA	TRBJ2-2	NA	CAASTPGEGTGELFF	TGTGCTGCCTCAACCCCGGGAGAGGGCACCGGGGAGCTGTTTTTT
TRBV6-2/TRBV6-3	TRBD2	TRBJ2-1	NA	CASSSRTSSSYNEQFF	TGTGCCAGCAGTTCCCGGACTAGCAGTTCCTACAATGAGCAGTTCTTC
TRBV4-3	NA	TRBJ2-3	few	CASSQNPTGRADTQYF	TGCGCCAGCAGCCAAAACCCCACTGGGAGAGCAGATACGCAGTATTTT
TRBV5-1	TRBD2	TRBJ2-7	NA	CASSRGLREEQYF	TGCGCCAGCAGCCGGGGACTACGGGAAGAGCAGTACTTC
TRBV7-2	NA	TRBJ2-2	NA	CASKQSNTGELFF	TGTGCCAGCAAACAGTCGAACACCGGGGAGCTGTTTTTT
TRBV7-9	NA	TRBJ2-5	NA	CASSIGTLHAETQYF	TGTGCCAGCAGTATAGGGACACTACATGCGGAGACCCAGTACTTC
TRBV5-4	TRBD2	TRBJ2-2	NA	CASTLEGGTNTGELFF	TGTGCCAGCACCCTTGAGGGAGGGACGAACACCGGGGAGCTGTTTTTT
TRBV19	TRBD2	TRBJ2-1	NA	CASSPTSGRALGGNEQFF	TGTGCCAGTAGTCCGACTAGCGGGAGGGCCCTCGGGGGGAATGAGCAGTTCTTC
TRBV5-4	NA	TRBJ2-5	NA	CASSLGSPGLSQETQYF	TGTGCCAGCAGCTTGGGATCGCCAGGACTATCCCAAGAGACCCAGTACTTC
TRBV27	NA	TRBJ1-2	NA	CASSFGRGSGYTF	TGTGCCAGCAGTTTTGGCAGGGGCTCTGGCTACACCTTC
TRBV24-1	NA	TRBJ2-1	NA	CATSGIQGSEQFF	TGTGCCACCAGTGGTATCCAGGGAAGTGAGCAGTTCTTC
TRBV6-2/TRBV6-3	NA	TRBJ1-5	NA	CASSYGTRNQPQHF	TGTGCCAGCAGTTACGGGACACGGAATCAGCCCCAGCATTTT
TRBV6-5	TRBD1	TRBJ2-7	NA	CASSTGTASYEQYF	TGTGCCAGCAGTACCGGGACAGCCTCCTACGAGCAGTACTTC
TRBV30	NA	TRBJ1-4	NA	CAWRGQGSNEKLFF	TGTGCCTGGAGGGGTCAGGGAAGTAATGAAAAACTGTTTTTT
TRBV24-1	TRBD1	TRBJ2-5	NA	CATSDFSDRAGNQYF	TGTGCCACCAGTGATTTTTCGGACAGGGCTGGAAACCAGTACTTC
TRBV5-4	TRBD1	TRBJ2-2	NA	CASSLGQGLREGGELFF	TGTGCCAGCAGCTTGGGACAGGGGCTCCGTGAAGGAGGGGAGCTGTTTTTT
TRBV10-3	TRBD1	TRBJ2-7	NA	CAIRKDRTLQEQYF	TGTGCCATCAGGAAGGACAGGACCCTCCAGGAGCAGTACTTC
TRBV10-3	TRBD2	TRBJ2-3	NA	CAISGGLADTDTQYF	TGTGCCATCAGTGGGGGACTAGCGGACACAGATACGCAGTATTTT
TRBV7-9	TRBD1	TRBJ1-1	NA	CASSLRTGNTEAFF	TGTGCCAGCAGCCTAAGGACAGGGAACACTGAAGCTTTCTTT
TRBV7-3	TRBD2	TRBJ2-3	NA	CASSLTPRLALLTDTQYF	TGTGCCAGCAGCTTAACTCCGAGACTAGCGCTTCTCACAGATACGCAGTATTTT
TRBV6-5	NA	TRBJ1-1	NA	CASSYSGHPNTEAFF	TGTGCCAGCAGTTACTCGGGGCACCCGAACACTGAAGCTTTCTTT
TRBV5-1	TRBD2	TRBJ2-7	once	CASSHRDPGTSGRSYEQYF	TGCGCCAGCAGCCACCGGGACCCAGGGACCAGCGGGAGATCCTACGAGCAGTACTTC
TRBV27	TRBD1	TRBJ1-4	few	CASSKGQGVGKLFF	TGTGCCAGCAGCAAGGGACAGGGGGTTGGAAAACTGTTTTTT
TRBV30	NA	TRBJ2-1	few	CAWKLERINEQFF	TGTGCCTGGAAGTTGGAGCGAATCAATGAGCAGTTCTTC
TRBV7-2	NA	TRBJ2-1	NA	CASSLAWTTYNEQFF	TGTGCCAGCAGCTTAGCGTGGACTACCTACAATGAGCAGTTCTTC
TRBV2	NA	TRBJ1-4	NA	CASSGTLEKLFF	TGTGCCAGCAGCGGGACATTGGAAAAACTGTTTTTT
TRBV18	NA	TRBJ2-3	NA	CASSPGPSSTDTQYF	TGTGCCAGCTCACCAGGGCCAAGTAGCACAGATACGCAGTATTTT
TRBV18	TRBD1	TRBJ1-1	NA	CASSWTGEAFF	TGTGCCAGCTCCTGGACAGGGGAGGCTTTCTTT
TRBV6-1	TRBD1	TRBJ1-5	NA	CASSEDGTGGANQPQHF	TGTGCCAGCAGTGAAGACGGAACAGGGGGAGCCAATCAGCCCCAGCATTTT
TRBV24-1	TRBD2	TRBJ2-3	NA	CATSDVAGGRTDTQYF	TGTGCCACCAGTGATGTAGCGGGAGGCCGCACAGATACGCAGTATTTT
TRBV18	NA	TRBJ2-2	NA	CASSQGANTGELFF	TGTGCCAGCTCACAGGGGGCGAACACCGGGGAGCTGTTTTTT
TRBV14	NA	TRBJ2-3	few	CASSQWTSSTDTQYF	TGTGCCAGCAGCCAATGGACTTCTAGCACAGATACGCAGTATTTT
TRBV25-1	TRBD2	TRBJ2-1	once	CASTVAGGYNEQFF	TGTGCCAGCACGGTGGCGGGAGGGTACAATGAGCAGTTCTTC
TRBV13	NA	TRBJ2-3	once	CASSLGEGPTDTQYF	TGTGCCAGCAGCTTAGGGGAGGGCCCCACAGATACGCAGTATTTT
TRBV18	TRBD1	TRBJ2-7	few	CASSLGQGDEQYF	TGTGCCAGCTCACTCGGACAGGGGGACGAGCAGTACTTC
TRBV11-2	NA	TRBJ2-7	NA	CASSWLADEQYF	TGTGCCAGCAGCTGGCTAGCAGACGAGCAGTACTTC
TRBV6-5	TRBD1	TRBJ1-1	NA	CASRGQAAGTEAFF	TGTGCCAGCAGGGGACAGGCCGCGGGCACTGAAGCTTTCTTT
TRBV5-1	NA	TRBJ1-1	NA	CASSAQENTEAFF	TGCGCCAGCAGCGCGCAGGAGAACACTGAAGCTTTCTTT
TRBV11-2	NA	TRBJ2-1	once	CASSTTRNEQFF	TGTGCCAGCAGCACCACTAGAAATGAGCAGTTCTTC
TRBV27	NA	TRBJ2-3	NA	CASSLRLSTDTQYF	TGTGCCAGCAGTTTAAGACTCTCGACAGATACGCAGTATTTT
TRBV28	TRBD2	TRBJ2-1	NA	CASKPGGSSSYNEQFF	TGTGCCAGCAAGCCGGGGGGTTCTAGCTCCTACAATGAGCAGTTCTTC
TRBV19	TRBD1	TRBJ1-1	NA	CASSVPGTGSEAFF	TGTGCCAGTAGTGTCCCCGGGACAGGGAGCGAAGCTTTCTTT
TRBV27	TRBD2	TRBJ2-7	NA	CASSFTGGSREQYF	TGTGCCAGCAGTTTCACGGGAGGATCCCGCGAGCAGTACTTC
TRBV24-1	NA	TRBJ2-5	NA	CATSDSPLLGSQTQYF	TGTGCCACCAGTGATTCCCCCCTTCTAGGCTCGCAGACCCAGTACTTC
TRBV27	TRBD1	TRBJ1-4	NA	CASSFRQGNEKLFF	TGTGCCAGCAGTTTTCGACAGGGTAATGAAAAACTGTTTTTT
TRBV10-2	NA	TRBJ1-2	NA	CASRDTGTRRGYTF	TGCGCCAGCAGAGACACAGGGACACGTCGGGGCTACACCTTC
TRBV27	NA	TRBJ2-3	NA	CASSLSSTDTQYF	TGTGCCAGCAGTTTGTCTAGCACAGATACGCAGTATTTT
TRBV18	TRBD1	TRBJ1-1	NA	CASSRTGDTEAFF	TGTGCCAGCTCCCGGACAGGGGACACTGAAGCTTTCTTT
TRBV5-6	NA	TRBJ2-7	NA	CASSPGQLYEQYF	TGTGCCAGCAGTCCCGGACAGCTCTACGAGCAGTACTTC
TRBV28	NA	TRBJ2-3	NA	CASSSGTSTDTQYF	TGTGCCAGCAGTTCGGGTACTAGCACAGATACGCAGTATTTT
TRBV18	TRBD1	TRBJ1-1	few	CASSVGPRGHGDTEAFF	TGTGCCAGCTCGGTGGGGCCCAGGGGGCATGGGGACACTGAAGCTTTCTTT
TRBV10-3	NA	TRBJ1-3	NA	CAIKGTTGNTIYF	TGTGCCATCAAAGGGACAACCGGAAACACCATATATTTT
TRBV5-6	NA	TRBJ2-7	NA	CASSHRNSYEQYF	TGTGCCAGCAGCCACAGGAACTCCTACGAGCAGTACTTC
TRBV9	TRBD2	TRBJ2-7	NA	CASSRNPLRVGSGPFLYEQYF	TGTGCCAGCAGCCGCAACCCCCTCAGGGTCGGTAGCGGGCCTTTCCTGTACGAGCAGTACTTC
TRBV10-1	TRBD2	TRBJ2-2	NA	CASSESQRGTNTGELFF	TGCGCCAGCAGTGAGTCACAGCGGGGGACGAACACCGGGGAGCTGTTTTTT
TRBV4-1	NA	TRBJ1-2	NA	CASSQVPGGDYGYTF	TGCGCCAGCAGCCAAGTTCCCGGGGGTGACTATGGCTACACCTTC
TRBV5-4	NA	TRBJ1-6	NA	CASSLWAGRNSPLHF	TGTGCCAGCAGCTTGTGGGCAGGGAGGAATTCACCCCTCCACTTT
TRBV9	TRBD2	TRBJ2-2	NA	CASSLYIRGTSGTTGELFF	TGTGCCAGCAGCCTGTACATACGGGGGACTAGCGGAACCACCGGGGAGCTGTTTTTT